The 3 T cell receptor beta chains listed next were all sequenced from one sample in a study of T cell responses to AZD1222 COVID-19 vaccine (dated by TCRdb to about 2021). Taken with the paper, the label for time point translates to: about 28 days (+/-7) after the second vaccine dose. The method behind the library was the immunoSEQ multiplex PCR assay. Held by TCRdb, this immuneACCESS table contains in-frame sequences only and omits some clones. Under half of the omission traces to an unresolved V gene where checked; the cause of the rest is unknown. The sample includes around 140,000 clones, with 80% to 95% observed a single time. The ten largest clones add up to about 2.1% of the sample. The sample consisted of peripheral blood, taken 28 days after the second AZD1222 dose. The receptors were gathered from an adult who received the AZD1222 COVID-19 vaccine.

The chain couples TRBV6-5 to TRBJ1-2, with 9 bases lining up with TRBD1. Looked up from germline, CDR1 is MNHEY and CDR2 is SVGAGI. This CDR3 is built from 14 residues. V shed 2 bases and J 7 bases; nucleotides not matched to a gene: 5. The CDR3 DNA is TGTGCCAGCAGTTACGAGGACAGGGGAGGTGGCTACACCTTC. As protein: CASSYEDRGGGYTF.

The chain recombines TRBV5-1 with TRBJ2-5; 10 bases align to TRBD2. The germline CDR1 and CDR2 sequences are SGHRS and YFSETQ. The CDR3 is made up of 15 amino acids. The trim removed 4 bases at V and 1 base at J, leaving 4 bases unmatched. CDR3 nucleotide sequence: TGCGCCAGCAGCCTACTAGCGGGGTCCCAAGAGACCCAGTACTTC. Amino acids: CASSLLAGSQETQYF.

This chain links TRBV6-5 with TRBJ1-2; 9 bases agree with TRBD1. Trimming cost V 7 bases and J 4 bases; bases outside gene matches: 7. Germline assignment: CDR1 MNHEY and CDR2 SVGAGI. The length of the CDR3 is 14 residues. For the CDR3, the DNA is TGTGCCAGCAAATGGGACAGGGCGCCCTATGGCTACACCTTC. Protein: CASKWDRAPYGYTF.